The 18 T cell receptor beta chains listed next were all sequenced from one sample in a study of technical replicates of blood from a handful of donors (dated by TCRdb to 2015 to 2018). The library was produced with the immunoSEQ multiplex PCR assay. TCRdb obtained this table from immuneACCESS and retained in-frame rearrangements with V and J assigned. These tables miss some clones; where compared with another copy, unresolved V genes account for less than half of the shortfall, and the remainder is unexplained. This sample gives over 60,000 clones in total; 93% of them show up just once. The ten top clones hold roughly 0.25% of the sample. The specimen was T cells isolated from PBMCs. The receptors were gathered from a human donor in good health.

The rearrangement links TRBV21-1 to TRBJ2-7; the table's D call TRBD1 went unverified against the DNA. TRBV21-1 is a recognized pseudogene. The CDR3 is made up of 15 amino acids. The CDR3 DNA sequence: TGTGCCAGCAGCCAGTGGGACAGTTGGGAAGGCGAGCAGTACTTC. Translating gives CASSQWDSWEGEQYF.

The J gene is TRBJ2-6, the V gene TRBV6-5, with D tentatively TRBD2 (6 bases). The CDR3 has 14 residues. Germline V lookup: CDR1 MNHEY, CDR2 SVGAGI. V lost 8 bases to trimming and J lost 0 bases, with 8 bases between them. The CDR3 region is CASGGNSGANVLTF. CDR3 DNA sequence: TGTGCCAGCGGCGGGAACTCTGGGGCCAACGTCCTGACTTTC.

The CDR3 region has the DNA TGTGCCAGCAGTCCTTCGACAGGGATGACTGAAGCTTTCTTT. This sequence encodes CASSPSTGMTEAFF. This chain joins TRBV6-6 and TRBJ1-1; 7 bases align to TRBD1. The germline gives CDR1 MNHNY, CDR2 SVGAGI (reference sequence). Trimming at V came to 5 bases and at J to 5 bases, leaving 8 bases not matched to a gene. CDR3 size: 14 residues.

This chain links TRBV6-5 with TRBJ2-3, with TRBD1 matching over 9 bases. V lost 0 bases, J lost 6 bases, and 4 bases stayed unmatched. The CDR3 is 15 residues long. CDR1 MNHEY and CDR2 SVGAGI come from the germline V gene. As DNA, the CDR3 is TGTGCCAGCAGTTACTCGGGGACAGGGAGGGATACGCAGTATTTT. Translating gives CASSYSGTGRDTQYF.

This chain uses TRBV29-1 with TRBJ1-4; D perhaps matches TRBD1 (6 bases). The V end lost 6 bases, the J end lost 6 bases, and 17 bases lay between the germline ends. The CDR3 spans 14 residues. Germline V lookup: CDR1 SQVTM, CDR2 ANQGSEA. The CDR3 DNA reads TGCAGCGTGGGGACCGGGACACACTATGAAAAACTGTTTTTT. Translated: CSVGTGTHYEKLFF.

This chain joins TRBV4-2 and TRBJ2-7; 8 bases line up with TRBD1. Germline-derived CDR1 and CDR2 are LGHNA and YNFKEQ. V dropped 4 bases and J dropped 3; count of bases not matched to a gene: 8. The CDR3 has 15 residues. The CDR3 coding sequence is TGTGCCAGCAGCCCAACCTCCGGACAGGGCTACGAGCAGTACTTC. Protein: CASSPTSGQGYEQYF.

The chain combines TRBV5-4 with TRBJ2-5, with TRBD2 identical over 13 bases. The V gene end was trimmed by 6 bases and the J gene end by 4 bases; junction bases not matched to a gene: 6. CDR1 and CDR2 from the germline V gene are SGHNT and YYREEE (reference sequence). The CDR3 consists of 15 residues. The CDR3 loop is CASTLTSGRRETQYF. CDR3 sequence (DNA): TGTGCCAGCACCCTGACTAGCGGGAGGAGAGAGACCCAGTACTTC.

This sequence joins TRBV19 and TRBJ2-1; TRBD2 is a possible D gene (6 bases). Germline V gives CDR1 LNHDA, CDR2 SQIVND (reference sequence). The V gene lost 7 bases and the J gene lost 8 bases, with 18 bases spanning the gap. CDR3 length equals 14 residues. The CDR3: CASKPVTSFDEQFF. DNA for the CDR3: TGTGCCAGTAAGCCCGTGACTAGTTTCGATGAGCAGTTCTTC.

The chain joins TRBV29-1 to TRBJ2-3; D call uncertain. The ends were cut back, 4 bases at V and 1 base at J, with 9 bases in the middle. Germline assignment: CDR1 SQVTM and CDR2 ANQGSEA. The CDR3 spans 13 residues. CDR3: CSVAVQGTDTQYF. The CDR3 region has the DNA TGCAGCGTTGCGGTGCAGGGCACAGATACGCAGTATTTT.

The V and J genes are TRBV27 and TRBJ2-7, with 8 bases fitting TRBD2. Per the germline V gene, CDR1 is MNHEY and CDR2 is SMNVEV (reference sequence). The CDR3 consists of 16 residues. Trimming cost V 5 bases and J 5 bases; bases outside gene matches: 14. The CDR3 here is CASSPNHLSGGDEQYF. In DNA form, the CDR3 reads TGTGCCAGCAGTCCGAATCACCTATCGGGGGGGGACGAGCAGTACTTC.

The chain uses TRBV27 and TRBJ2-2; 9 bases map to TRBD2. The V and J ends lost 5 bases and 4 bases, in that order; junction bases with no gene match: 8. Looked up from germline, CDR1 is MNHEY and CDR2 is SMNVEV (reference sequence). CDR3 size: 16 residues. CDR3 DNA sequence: TGTGCCAGCAGTGCGGGGGGGGGCTTGGGCACCGGGGAGCTGTTTTTT. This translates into CASSAGGGLGTGELFF.

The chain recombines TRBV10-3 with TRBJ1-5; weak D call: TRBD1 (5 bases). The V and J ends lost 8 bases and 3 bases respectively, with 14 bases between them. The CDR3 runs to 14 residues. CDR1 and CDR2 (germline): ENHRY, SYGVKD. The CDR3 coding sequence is TGTGCCATCTCGGGGGGGTGGGACAATCAGCCCCAGCATTTT. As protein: CAISGGWDNQPQHF.

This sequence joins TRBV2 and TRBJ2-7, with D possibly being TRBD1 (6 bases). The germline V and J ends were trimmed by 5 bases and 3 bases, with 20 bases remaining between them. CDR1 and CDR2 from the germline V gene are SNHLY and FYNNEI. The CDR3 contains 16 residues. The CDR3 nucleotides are TGTGCCAGCAGTTCCTTGGACAGTGCTAACCTCTACGAGCAGTACTTC. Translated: CASSSLDSANLYEQYF.

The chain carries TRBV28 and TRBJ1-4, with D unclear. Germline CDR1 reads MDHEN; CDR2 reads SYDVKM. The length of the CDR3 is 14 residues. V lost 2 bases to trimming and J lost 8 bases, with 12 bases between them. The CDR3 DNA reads TGTGCCAGCAGTTTAGACCAACCCGGGGAAAAACTGTTTTTT. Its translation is CASSLDQPGEKLFF.

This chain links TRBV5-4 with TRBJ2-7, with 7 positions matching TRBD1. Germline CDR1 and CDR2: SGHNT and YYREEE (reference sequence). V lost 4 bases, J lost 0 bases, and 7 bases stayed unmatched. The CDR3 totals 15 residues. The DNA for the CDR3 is TGTGCCAGCAGCCCCGGATGGGACAGCTCCTACGAGCAGTACTTC. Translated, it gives CASSPGWDSSYEQYF.

The CDR3 is CASSLGPRQGGREQYF. The CDR3 bases are TGTGCCAGCAGCTTAGGCCCGAGGCAGGGTGGGCGCGAGCAGTACTTC. V gene TRBV7-8 combines with J gene TRBJ2-7; D perhaps matches TRBD1 (5 bases). CDR1 is SGHVS and CDR2 is FQNEAQ in the germline V gene. V shed 1 base and J shed 6 bases, with 19 bases lying between them. The CDR3 length is 16 residues.

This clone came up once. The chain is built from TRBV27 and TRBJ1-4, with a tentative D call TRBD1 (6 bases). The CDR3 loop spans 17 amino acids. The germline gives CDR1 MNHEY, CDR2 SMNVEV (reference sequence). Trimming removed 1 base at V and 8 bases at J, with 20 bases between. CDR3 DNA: TGTGCCAGCAGTTTATATTTATCCGAGGGGGGGGAGGAAAAACTGTTTTTT. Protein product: CASSLYLSEGGEEKLFF. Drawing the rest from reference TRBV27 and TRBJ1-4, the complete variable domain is EAQVTQNPRYLITVTGKKLTVTCSQNMNHEYMSWYRQDPGLGLRQIYYSMNVEVTDKGDVPEGYKVSRKEKRNFPLILESPSPNQTSLYFCASSLYLSEGGEEKLFFGSGTQLSVL.

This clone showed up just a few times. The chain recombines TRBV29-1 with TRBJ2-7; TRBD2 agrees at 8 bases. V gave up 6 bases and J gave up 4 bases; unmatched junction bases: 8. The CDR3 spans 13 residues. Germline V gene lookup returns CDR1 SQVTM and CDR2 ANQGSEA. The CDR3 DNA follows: TGCAGCGTGGGGAGGCTAGCGGGTTACGAGCAGTACTTC. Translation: CSVGRLAGYEQYF.